The rows below give T cell receptor beta chains drawn from one sample of a study of T cells in Graves' hyperthyroidism and ophthalmopathy. A single record per CDR3 protein comes from TCRdb applying MiXCR to the multiplex PCR reads. Of over 700,000 distinct CDR3 sequences in the sample, roughly a third were seen once. The sequencing input was blood. The source of these receptors is a woman aged 40 to 55 with Graves' hyperthyroidism. CDR3s include the opening cysteine and the closing phenylalanine or tryptophan. A D gene is named only where the DNA matches it firmly. Expanded clones get a size class; other rows say once, few or many, or leave the size out.

J gene | V gene | D gene | clone size | CDR3 DNA | CDR3 protein
TRBJ2-6 | TRBV19 | NA | NA | TGTGCCAGTAGTATAGACACGGGACCCAGCTCTGGGGCCAACGTCCTGACTTTC | CASSIDTGPSSGANVLTF
TRBJ2-7 | TRBV6-5 | TRBD1 | NA | TGTGCCAGCAGCAATCCCGGGACAGGCCGTGGCGAGCAGTACTTC | CASSNPGTGRGEQYF
TRBJ2-7 | TRBV28 | TRBD1 | NA | TGTGCCAGCAGCACCGGGACAGGGACGTACTTC | CASSTGTGTYF
TRBJ2-2 | TRBV7-2 | NA | many | TGTGCCAGCAGCTTATTTCGGCGGGATTCAGGCGGGGAGCTGTTTTTT | CASSLFRRDSGGELFF
TRBJ2-7 | TRBV20-1 | TRBD1 | many | TGCAGTGCTAGTAAGGACAGGGGATTAGGGCAGTACTTC | CSASKDRGLGQYF
TRBJ1-1 | TRBV12-5 | NA | few | TGTGCTAGTGGCCCCGGGTGGGGAGCTTTCTTT | CASGPGWGAFF
TRBJ2-6 | TRBV6-5 | NA | few | TGTGCCAGCAGCCCCGGTAGCCCCTCTGGGGCCAACGTCCTGACTTTC | CASSPGSPSGANVLTF
TRBJ2-7 | TRBV29-1 | NA | NA | TGCAGCGTTGGAGTAACCAGCGGCTCCTACGAGCAGTACTTC | CSVGVTSGSYEQYF
TRBJ1-3 | TRBV6-5 | NA | NA | TGTGCCAGCAGTTACGATGGAGCCCACTCTGGAAACACCATATATTTT | CASSYDGAHSGNTIYF
TRBJ2-5 | TRBV25-1 | NA | many | TGTGCCAGCAGTACCTTGTATCAAGAGACCCAGTACTTC | CASSTLYQETQYF
TRBJ1-3 | TRBV7-7 | NA | NA | TGTGCTAGCAGCTCGGGGACATCTGGAAACACCATATATTTT | CASSSGTSGNTIYF
TRBJ1-2 | TRBV6-5 | NA | few | TGTGCCAGCAGTTACTCAGGGGCGTCGGAGAGCTACACCTTC | CASSYSGASESYTF
TRBJ1-1 | TRBV15 | NA | NA | TGTGCCACCAGCAGAGTAGCAGGGGAAGCTTTCTTT | CATSRVAGEAFF
TRBJ2-5 | TRBV5-1 | NA | many | TGCGCCAGCAGCTCAGGCGGCTACCAAGAGACCCAGTACTTC | CASSSGGYQETQYF
TRBJ1-2 | TRBV15 | TRBD1 | NA | TGTGCCACCAGCAGAGTTCCGACAGGGGTGGGCTATGGCTACACCTTC | CATSRVPTGVGYGYTF
TRBJ1-2 | TRBV5-1 | NA | NA | TGCGCCAGCAGCCAAGTAGACCGGGATCCCGTTGGCTATGGCTGCACCTTC | CASSQVDRDPVGYGCTF
TRBJ2-7 | TRBV6-5 | NA | few | TGTGCCAGCAGTTACAGGGCGAGAGAGTACTTC | CASSYRAREYF
TRBJ1-6 | TRBV6-6 | NA | NA | TGTGCCAGCAGTTACTCGGCAGTAGGCTTTAATTCACCCCTCCACTTT | CASSYSAVGFNSPLHF
TRBJ1-5 | TRBV6-1 | TRBD1 | NA | TGTGCCAGCAGGGCAGGACAGGGATTT | CASRAGQGF
TRBJ1-1 | TRBV5-1 | TRBD1 | many | TGCGCCAGCAGCCCCCGGACAGGGTTCGGCACTGAAGCTTTCTTT | CASSPRTGFGTEAFF
TRBJ1-2 | TRBV2 | NA | NA | TGTGCCAGCAGTGGGGGCCCGTCGGTCGGCTACACCTTC | CASSGGPSVGYTF
TRBJ1-1 | TRBV6-5 | NA | many | TGTGCCAGCTTTCATGGCAGAGACACTGAAGCTTTCTTT | CASFHGRDTEAFF
TRBJ1-2 | TRBV9 | TRBD1 | NA | TGTGCCAGCAGCAAAAGAGGACAGGTTCAGGGATATGGCTACACCTTC | CASSKRGQVQGYGYTF
TRBJ2-1 | TRBV12-3/TRBV12-4 | NA | NA | TGTGCCAGCAGTGAAGCCGGGACACCTGAGCAGTTCTTC | CASSEAGTPEQFF
TRBJ1-2 | TRBV2 | NA | many | TGTGCCAGCAGTCAGGTGGGGTTATCTAACTATGGCTACACCTTC | CASSQVGLSNYGYTF
TRBJ1-2 | TRBV19 | NA | many | TGTGCCAGTAGCATAGAGGACAGCCTAAACTATGGCTACACCTTC | CASSIEDSLNYGYTF